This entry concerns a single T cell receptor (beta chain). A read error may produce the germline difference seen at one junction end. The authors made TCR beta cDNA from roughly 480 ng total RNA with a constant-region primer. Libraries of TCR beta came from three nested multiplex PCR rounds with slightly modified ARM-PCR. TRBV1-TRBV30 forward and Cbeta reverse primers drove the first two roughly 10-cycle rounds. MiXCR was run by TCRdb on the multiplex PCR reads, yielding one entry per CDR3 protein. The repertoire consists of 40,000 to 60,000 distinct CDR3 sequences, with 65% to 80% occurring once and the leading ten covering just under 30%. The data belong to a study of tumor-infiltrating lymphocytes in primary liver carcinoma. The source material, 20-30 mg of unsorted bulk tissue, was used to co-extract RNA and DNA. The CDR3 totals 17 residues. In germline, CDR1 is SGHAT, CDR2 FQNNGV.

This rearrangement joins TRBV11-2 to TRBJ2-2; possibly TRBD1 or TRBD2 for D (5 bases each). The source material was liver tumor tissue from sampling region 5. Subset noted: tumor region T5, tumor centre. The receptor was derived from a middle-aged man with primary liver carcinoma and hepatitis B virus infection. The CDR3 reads CDSSFDRDEVGTGELFF. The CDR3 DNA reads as TGTGACAGCAGCTTTGATCGGGACGAGGTCGGCACCGGGGAGCTGTTTTTT.